The 24 T cell receptor beta chains in this list originate from one sample, sequenced in a study of patients and donors after allogeneic stem cell transplantation. From the RT-PCR reads, TCRdb called clonotypes with MiXCR, one entry per CDR3 protein. The sample holds 25,000 or so distinct CDR3 sequences, around 28% seen once. The specimen was blood, either unsorted or a sorted T cell fraction (not recorded which). These receptors were taken from a human donor who was either an allogeneic HSCT recipient or a stem cell or donor lymphocyte infusion donor (not recorded which). It is not recorded whose cells these are; they may come from a transplant donor.

CDR3 sequence: CATSLQGTGELFF. DNA of the CDR3: TGTGCCACCAGTCTCCAGGGGACCGGGGAGCTGTTTTTT. The chain carries TRBV24-1 and TRBJ2-2; perhaps TRBD1 as D (6 bases). The V end was cut by 6 bases, the J end by 5 bases, with 9 bases between. The V gene's germline CDR1 is KGHDR and CDR2 SFDVKD. The CDR3 runs to 13 residues.

This clonotype has more than one count but fewer than ten. V gene TRBV29-1 combines with J gene TRBJ1-1, with a tentative D call TRBD1 (5 bases). There are 12 residues in the CDR3. Germline V gene data show CDR1 as SQVTM and CDR2 as ANQGSEA. Trimming left V 4 bases short and J 4 bases short, with 10 bases between. CDR3 sequence (DNA): TGCAGCGTTGCCCGGGGGAGCACTGAAGCTTTCTTT. This encodes CSVARGSTEAFF.

The V and J genes are TRBV12-3 or TRBV12-4 and TRBJ1-1; D is possibly TRBD1 (6 bases). Trimming stripped 8 bases from V and 3 bases from J, with 13 bases between. This CDR3 is 13 amino acids long. In DNA form, the CDR3 reads TGTGCCAGCGCTCTGGGGGGCCACACTGAAGCTTTCTTT. Amino acids: CASALGGHTEAFF.

This clonotype was seen repeatedly, ten times or more. The gene calls are TRBV5-5 and TRBJ1-1; the match to TRBD1 covers 7 bases. This CDR3 is built from 15 residues. Germline CDR1 SGHKS, CDR2 YYEKEE (reference sequence). The V gene end was trimmed by 3 bases and the J gene end by 3 bases; junction bases not matched to a gene: 8. CDR3 nucleotide sequence: TGTGCCAGCAGCTCCCAGACAGGGAGGTACACTGAAGCTTTCTTT. This gives the protein CASSSQTGRYTEAFF. Together with reference TRBV5-5 and TRBJ1-1, the CDR3 gives the full variable domain: DAGVTQSPTHLIKTRGQQVTLRCSPISGHKSVSWYQQVLGQGPQFIFQYYEKEERGRGNFPDRFSARQFPNYSSELNVNALLLGDSALYLCASSSQTGRYTEAFFGQGTRLTVV.

The V call is TRBV11-1, the J call TRBJ2-1, with TRBD2 matching over 10 bases. This CDR3 contains 15 residues. Trimming at V came to 5 bases and at J to 4 bases, leaving 5 bases not matched to a gene. The V gene's germline CDR1 is SGHAT and CDR2 FQDESV (reference sequence). The CDR3 bases are TGTGCCAGCAGCCACGGGACTAGCGTATACAATGAGCAGTTCTTC. Translating it yields CASSHGTSVYNEQFF.

J is TRBJ2-1 and V is TRBV7-2, with 7 bases identical to TRBD2. J gave up 0 bases and V 4 bases, and 9 bases lay outside the gene matches. The CDR3 length is 17 residues. Germline loops: CDR1 SGHTA, CDR2 FQGNSA. Here the CDR3 DNA reads TGTGCCAGCAGCTACCGACCAGCGGGGAGCTCCTACAATGAGCAGTTCTTC. Translated: CASSYRPAGSSYNEQFF.

This clonotype was seen a handful of times. The chain joins TRBV28 to TRBJ2-5, with 11 nucleotides matching TRBD2. The CDR3 extends over 16 amino acids. V was clipped by 3 bases and J by 3 bases; unmatched bases: 6. In germline, CDR1 is MDHEN, CDR2 SYDVKM. This chain's CDR3 is CASSFPLAGGEETQYF. For the CDR3, the DNA is TGTGCCAGCAGTTTTCCCCTAGCGGGGGGAGAAGAGACCCAGTACTTC.

In this sample, this clonotype turned up many times. The J gene is TRBJ1-1, the V gene TRBV10-3, with 7 bases identical to TRBD1. Trimming took 2 bases from V and 3 from J; bases not matched to a gene: 3. Germline V CDR1 and CDR2: ENHRY, SYGVKD. CDR3 length equals 14 residues. The CDR3 loop reads CAISERGRDTEAFF. CDR3 bases: TGTGCCATCAGTGAGAGGGGGCGCGACACTGAAGCTTTCTTT.

This clonotype was found a few times. The chain is built from TRBV15 and TRBJ1-4; the D is unclear. V shed 1 base and J shed 6 bases, with 6 bases lying between them. The CDR3 covers 13 residues. Germline V lookup: CDR1 LNHNV, CDR2 YYDKDF (reference sequence). CDR3: CATSRGPDEKLFF. The CDR3 nucleotides read TGTGCCACCAGCAGAGGCCCCGATGAAAAACTGTTTTTT.

The rearrangement links TRBV15 to TRBJ1-6; maybe TRBD1 (6 bases). V lost 3 bases, J lost 8 bases, and 11 bases lay in between. CDR1 is LNHNV and CDR2 is YYDKDF in the germline V gene (reference sequence). The CDR3 sequence is 14 residues long. CDR3 in DNA: TGTGCCACCAGCAGTCGAGGGGGACATTCACCCCTCCACTTT. Encoded protein: CATSSRGGHSPLHF.

The chain couples TRBV4-2 to TRBJ2-1; D not resolved. Germline V CDR1 and CDR2: LGHNA, YNFKEQ. CDR3 size: 16 residues. Between the trimmed V and J ends, which lost 4 bases and 5 bases, there was a span of 18 bases. The CDR3 loop is CASSRTHPFRNNEQFF. The CDR3, as DNA: TGTGCCAGCAGCCGTACCCACCCATTTCGGAACAATGAGCAGTTCTTC.

This clonotype was seen only a few times. The chain employs TRBV6-5 and TRBJ2-6; D gene ambiguous. V lost 6 bases to trimming and J lost 0 bases, with 12 bases between them. The germline V gene has CDR1 MNHEY and CDR2 SVGAGI. This CDR3 has 16 amino acids. CDR3 nucleotides: TGTGCCAGCAGAAGGCCGTACCCCTCTGGGGCCAACGTCCTGACTTTC. This codes for CASRRPYPSGANVLTF.

This clonotype was observed a handful of times. This chain links TRBV4-2 with TRBJ1-2; a possible D gene is TRBD1 (5 bases). This CDR3 has 16 residues. V lost 0 bases and J 2 bases, leaving 13 bases between the germline ends. Looked up from germline, CDR1 is LGHNA and CDR2 is YNFKEQ. Written as DNA, the CDR3 is TGTGCCAGCAGCCAAGATTGGCGGTGGGACAACTATGGCTACACCTTC. Its protein is CASSQDWRWDNYGYTF.

A few counts support this clonotype. The chain employs TRBV5-1 and TRBJ1-5; 10 bases fit TRBD1. V shed 4 bases and J 1 base; nucleotides not matched to a gene: 2. The germline gives CDR1 SGHRS, CDR2 YFSETQ. CDR3 size: 15 residues. CDR3 sequence (DNA): TGCGCCAGCAGCCTGGGACAGGGGAGCAATCAGCCCCAGCATTTT. Protein product: CASSLGQGSNQPQHF.

This clonotype was counted at least ten times. The V and J genes are TRBV12-3 or TRBV12-4 and TRBJ1-1; D is unclear. With 3 bases removed from V and 5 bases from J, the gap between germline ends came to 10 bases. The CDR3 length is 13 residues. The CDR3 sequence is CASSFEHLTEAFF. Here the CDR3 DNA reads TGTGCCAGCAGTTTTGAACACCTAACTGAAGCTTTCTTT.

Here the CDR3 reads CASSGDRVVTEAFF. The DNA for the CDR3 is TGTGCCAGCAGTGGGGACAGGGTTGTGACTGAAGCTTTCTTT. The chain has TRBV6-5 and TRBJ1-1; 9 bases fit TRBD1. The CDR3 runs to 14 residues. V lost 5 bases, J lost 5 bases, and 6 bases stayed unmatched. The germline V gene encodes CDR1 MNHEY and CDR2 SVGAGI.

The chain employs TRBV6-5 and TRBJ1-1, with D unclear. From germline, CDR1 is MNHEY and CDR2 SVGAGI. Trimming left V 0 bases short and J 1 base short, with 9 bases between. The CDR3 has 15 residues. The CDR3 loop is CASSYSRAGNTEAFF. CDR3 nucleotide sequence: TGTGCCAGCAGTTACTCGAGAGCTGGGAACACTGAAGCTTTCTTT.

This clonotype was seen a few times. V and J are TRBV6-1 and TRBJ1-1, with D unclear. Looked up from germline, CDR1 is MNHNS and CDR2 is SASEGT. V lost 6 bases to trimming and J lost 4 bases, with 15 bases between them. The CDR3 extends over 14 amino acids. The CDR3 region is CASSEQRLGTEAFF. The DNA of the CDR3 is TGTGCCAGCAGCGAGCAGAGGCTGGGCACTGAAGCTTTCTTT.

This clonotype was observed a few times. V is TRBV5-6 and J is TRBJ1-1, with D unclear. V dropped 5 bases and J dropped 3 bases, with 8 bases sitting between them. There are 12 residues in the CDR3. CDR1 and CDR2 (germline): SGHDT, YYEEEE. CDR3 residues: CASSRVDTEAFF. The CDR3 nucleotides are TGTGCCAGCAGTAGGGTAGACACTGAAGCTTTCTTT. The variable domain in full, completed from reference TRBV5-6 and TRBJ1-1, reads DAGVTQSPTHLIKTRGQQVTLRCSPKSGHDTVSWYQQALGQGPQFIFQYYEEEERQRGNFPDRFSGHQFPNYSSELNVNALLLGDSALYLCASSRVDTEAFFGQGTRLTVV.

The gene calls are TRBV4-2 and TRBJ2-6; D unresolved. Looked up from germline, CDR1 is LGHNA and CDR2 is YNFKEQ. Between the trimmed V and J ends, which lost 0 bases and 0 bases, there was a span of 6 bases. This CDR3 has 16 amino acids. The CDR3 region is CASSQDLGSGANVLTF. The CDR3 DNA sequence: TGTGCCAGCAGCCAAGATTTGGGCTCTGGGGCCAACGTCCTGACTTTC.

A few counts support this clonotype. J is TRBJ2-5 and V is TRBV29-1; 12 bases are a match to TRBD1. Trimming cost V 3 bases and J 4 bases; bases outside gene matches: 6. Looked up from germline, CDR1 is SQVTM and CDR2 is ANQGSEA. This CDR3 has 15 residues. DNA for the CDR3: TGCAGCGTTGAGGCCGGGACAGGGGGCCTAGAGACCCAGTACTTC. This encodes CSVEAGTGGLETQYF.

The chain employs TRBV6-5 and TRBJ2-1, with 10 bases aligning to TRBD2. Germline V CDR1 and CDR2: MNHEY, SVGAGI. This CDR3 is 14 amino acids long. The trim removed 8 bases at V and 10 bases at J, leaving 11 bases unmatched. The CDR3 nucleotides are TGTGCCAGCGCCAACACTAGCGGGGTGTGGGAGCAGTTCTTC. This gives the protein CASANTSGVWEQFF.

Regarding this clonotype: It is likely a read error: a sequence one base away is far more abundant. The rearrangement joins TRBV5-5 to TRBJ1-1; D gene unclear. Germline V gene sequence: CDR1 SGHKS, CDR2 YYEKEE (reference sequence). This CDR3 is built from 11 residues. Trimming shortened V by 2 bases and J by 2 bases, and 1 base separated the two germline ends. CDR3 DNA sequence: TGTGCCAGCAGCTTCAACACTGAAGCTTTCTTT. It codes for CASSFNTEAFF.

In its sample, this clonotype was seen many times. The rearrangement joins TRBV12-3 or TRBV12-4 to TRBJ1-1, with D unresolved. The V end was cut by 3 bases, the J end by 1 base, with 3 bases between. This CDR3 has 12 amino acids. As DNA, the CDR3 is TGTGCCAGCAGTTTTTCGAACACTGAAGCTTTCTTT. Its translation is CASSFSNTEAFF.